This TCR beta chain emerged from a study of T cells in Graves' hyperthyroidism and ophthalmopathy. Patients were excluded because of uncontrolled infection, other autoimmune disease, pregnancy or lactation. The PBMCs had their origin in roughly 9.8 ml of fresh peripheral blood. V shed 2 bases and J shed 0 bases, with 6 bases lying between them. The germline CDR1 and CDR2 sequences are SGDLS and YYNGEE. The CDR3 consists of 14 residues. Notes on this clonotype: Its antigen is not known.

Regarding the study as a whole: Stable hyperthyroidism was separated from ophthalmopathy by a model based on 13 V-J features. Researchers found most expanded thyroid clonotypes above 0.001 in blood as well.

The CDR3 regions of TCR beta were amplified from RNA transcripts. A set of HTBI primers served as the primers for a first-round RT-PCR of the TCR CDR3. MiXCR was run by TCRdb on the multiplex PCR reads, yielding one entry per CDR3 protein. Among around 600,000 distinct CDR3 sequences, 13% to 15% were seen once, and the ten largest hold 9.5% to 15%. Material: blood. This clonotype was sampled from a woman between 50 and 59 years old with Graves' ophthalmopathy. The rearrangement uses TRBV9 and TRBJ1-3; D gene uncertain. DNA for the CDR3: TGTGCCAGCAGCGTTCTAACCTCTGGAAACACCATATATTTT. Residues: CASSVLTSGNTIYF.